The clone carrying this TCR beta chain was observed at least ten times. The antigen is not known. The treatment: PENTA 11 planned treatment interruption arm or continuous ART arm. This entry belongs to a study of HIV-infected children after antiretroviral therapy interruption. Study-wide results and caveats: The Gini coefficient of naive CD4+ repertoires rose, returning to baseline by 3 years.

Unique molecular identifiers were included in an RNA-based 3' RACE TCR library. Using its own MiXCR run on the 3' RACE reads, TCRdb lists one record per CDR3 protein. The sample records 40,000 or so distinct CDR3 sequences, over 6% being singletons. The CDR3 length is 14 residues. Germline V CDR1 and CDR2: MNHEY, SMNVEV (reference sequence). V was trimmed by 5 bases and J by 0 bases, leaving 9 bases between them. Sequenced material: CD45RA+ CD4+ T cells from PBMCs, pooled from several time points, taken from a donor given antiretroviral therapy, either interrupted or continuous. Subset in this sample: naive CD4+ CD45RA+ CD45RO- T cells. The sequence was collected from a pool of human donors with HIV. The V call is TRBV27, the J call TRBJ2-3; D uncertain. The CDR3 DNA sequence: TGTGCCAGCAGTGGCGTGGCTAGCACAGATACGCAGTATTTT. This gives the protein CASSGVASTDTQYF.